The entry below gives a single T cell receptor beta chain sequence along with its context. No antigen is known for it. These data come from a study of T cell responses to AZD1222 COVID-19 vaccine. The study's findings and limits: Following two doses of AZD1222, Spike-specific TCR breadth and depth rose. Possibly, clonal diversity was underestimated; donors were largely white British and included more females. Of the AZD1222 recipients, only 5 or 6 were seropositive at baseline.

V lost 8 bases and J 4 bases, leaving 11 bases between the germline ends. The CDR3 is 13 amino acids. Germline CDR1 SGHVS, CDR2 FNYEAQ. Profiling relied on immunoSEQ multiplex PCR, and the TCRdb table lists in-frame clones only, not all of them. The sample gives around 130,000 clones, 88% of which show up once; under 6% is in the top ten. This specimen consisted of peripheral blood, obtained 28 days after the second AZD1222 dose. This TCR was sampled from an adult who received the AZD1222 COVID-19 vaccine. The rearrangement uses TRBV7-6 and TRBJ2-2; TRBD1 or TRBD2 may be the D gene (5 bases each). The CDR3 sequence is CASGGTITGELFF. CDR3 bases: TGTGCCAGCGGGGGAACTATCACCGGGGAGCTGTTTTTT. Full variable domain (rest looked up from reference TRBV7-6 and TRBJ2-2): GAGVSQSPRYKVTKRGQDVALRCDPISGHVSLYWYRQALGQGPEFLTYFNYEAQQDKSGLPNDRFSAERPEGSISTLTIQRTEQRDSAMYRCASGGTITGELFFGEGSRLTVL.